The clone carrying this T cell receptor beta chain is a singleton in its sample. This record belongs to a study of blood T cell repertoires in COVID-19. Study-level information: Some COVID-19 samples were acute and others convalescent; all came from the United States, Italy and Spain.

Seattle enrolled patients during active infection and tracked them longitudinally. Original processing notes: Quantification of nucleated cells was approximated via reference gene primer amplification. TCRdb keeps only in-frame clones here, not all; method: immunoSEQ multiplex PCR. From that table come the V and J calls and clone size; the DNA was used to work out D and trimming. The table includes roughly 150,000 clones, approximately 86% detected once. This CDR3 region has 16 residues. The V gene end was trimmed by 4 bases and the J gene end by 0 bases; junction bases not matched to a gene: 6. CDR1 is SGDLS and CDR2 is YYNGEE in the germline V gene.

The chain combines TRBV9 with TRBJ1-3; 8 bases agree with TRBD1. This sequence originates from a man of 80 years or more with COVID-19, enrolled during active disease. Material for sequencing was peripheral blood. The CDR3 DNA is TGTGCCAGCAGCCCCCGGACAGGGATCTCTGGAAACACCATATATTTT. It specifies CASSPRTGISGNTIYF.